This T cell receptor beta chain emerged from a study of T cell responses to AZD1222 COVID-19 vaccine. Study outcomes and limitations: Spike-specific TCR breadth and depth went up after people got two AZD1222 doses. CD4 TCRs linked to vaccination spanned spike, dominating at 160-218 and 743-854. Baseline seropositivity characterized only a handful of AZD1222 recipients.

Pooled in the analysis were second doses at about 4 or about 12 weeks. This CDR3 has 14 amino acids. The germline CDR1 and CDR2 sequences are MNHEY and SMNVEV (reference sequence). The V end was cut by 5 bases, the J end by 4 bases, with 15 bases between. Here immunoSEQ multiplex PCR was the method, and the copy in TCRdb shows in-frame clones only, minus some. The sample has more than 90,000 clones, around 89% seen once. This clone appeared a single time. What it binds is not known. The TCR was taken from an adult who received the AZD1222 COVID-19 vaccine. Sample: peripheral blood, taken 28 days after the second AZD1222 dose. The chain combines TRBV27 with TRBJ2-7, with D perhaps TRBD2 (6 bases). CDR3 in amino acids: CASSPGGVPYEQYF. CDR3 DNA sequence: TGTGCCAGCAGTCCCGGCGGGGTCCCGTACGAGCAGTACTTC.